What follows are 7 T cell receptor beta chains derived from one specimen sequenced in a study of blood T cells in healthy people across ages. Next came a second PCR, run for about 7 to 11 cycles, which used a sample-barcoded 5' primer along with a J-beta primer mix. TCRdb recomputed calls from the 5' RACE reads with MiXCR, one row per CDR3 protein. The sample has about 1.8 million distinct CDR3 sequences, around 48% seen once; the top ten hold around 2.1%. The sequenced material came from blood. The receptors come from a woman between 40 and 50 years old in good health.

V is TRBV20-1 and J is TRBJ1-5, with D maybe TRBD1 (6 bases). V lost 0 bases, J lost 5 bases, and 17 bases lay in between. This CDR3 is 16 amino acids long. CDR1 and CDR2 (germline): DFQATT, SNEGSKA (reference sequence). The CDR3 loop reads CSARDDLLDRYQPQHF. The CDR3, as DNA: TGCAGTGCTAGAGATGACCTCCTGGACAGATATCAGCCCCAGCATTTT.

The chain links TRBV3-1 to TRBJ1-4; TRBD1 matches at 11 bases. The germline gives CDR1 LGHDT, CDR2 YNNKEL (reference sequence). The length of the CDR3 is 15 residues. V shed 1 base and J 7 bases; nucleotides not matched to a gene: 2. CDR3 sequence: CASSQGTGGPEKLFF. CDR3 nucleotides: TGTGCCAGCAGCCAAGGGACAGGGGGCCCTGAAAAACTGTTTTTT. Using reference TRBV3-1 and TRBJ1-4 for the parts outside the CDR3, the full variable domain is DTAVSQTPKYLVTQMGNDKSIKCEQNLGHDTMYWYKQDSKKFLKIMFSYNNKELIINETVPNRFSPKSPDKAHLNLHINSLELGDSAVYFCASSQGTGGPEKLFFGSGTQLSVL.

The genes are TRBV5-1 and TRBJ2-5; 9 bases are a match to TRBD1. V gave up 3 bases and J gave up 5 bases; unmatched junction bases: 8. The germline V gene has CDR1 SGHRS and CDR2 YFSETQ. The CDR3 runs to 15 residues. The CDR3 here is CASSSQGAVWETQYF. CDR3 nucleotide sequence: TGCGCCAGCAGCTCACAGGGGGCAGTCTGGGAGACCCAGTACTTC.

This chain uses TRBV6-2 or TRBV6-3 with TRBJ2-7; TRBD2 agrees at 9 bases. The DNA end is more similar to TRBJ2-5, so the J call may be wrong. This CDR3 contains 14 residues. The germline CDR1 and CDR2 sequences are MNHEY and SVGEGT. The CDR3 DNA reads TGTGCCACCTCCGGGGCTAGCGGGGTAGAGACCCAGTACTTC. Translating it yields CATSGASGVETQYF.

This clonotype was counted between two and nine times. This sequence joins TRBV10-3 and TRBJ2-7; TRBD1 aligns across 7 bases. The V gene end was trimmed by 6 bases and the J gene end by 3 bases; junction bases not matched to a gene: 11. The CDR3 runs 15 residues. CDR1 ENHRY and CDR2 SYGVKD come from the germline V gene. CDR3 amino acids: CAISPNRGSLYEQYF. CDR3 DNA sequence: TGTGCCATCAGCCCTAACAGGGGCTCCCTCTACGAGCAGTACTTC.

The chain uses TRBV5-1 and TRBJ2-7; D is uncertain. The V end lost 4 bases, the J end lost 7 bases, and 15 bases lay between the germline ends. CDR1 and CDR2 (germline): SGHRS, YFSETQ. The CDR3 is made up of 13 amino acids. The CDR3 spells CASSPGPGNEQYF. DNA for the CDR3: TGCGCCAGCAGCCCGGGCCCAGGCAATGAGCAGTACTTC.

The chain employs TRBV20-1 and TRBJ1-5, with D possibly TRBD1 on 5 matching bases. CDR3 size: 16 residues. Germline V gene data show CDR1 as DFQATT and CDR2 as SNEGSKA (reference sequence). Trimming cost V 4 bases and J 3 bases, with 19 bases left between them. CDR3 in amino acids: CSANPKRGSLNQPQHF. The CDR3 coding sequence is TGCAGTGCTAATCCAAAACGGGGGTCCCTCAATCAGCCCCAGCATTTT.